Below are 26 T cell receptor beta chains sequenced from a single sample in a study of glioma-infiltrating T cells after dendritic cell vaccination. Repertoires were generated with immunoSEQ multiplex PCR, while TCRdb's copy carries only in-frame clones and drops some. The table lists approximately 90,000 clones, 85% of them singletons. Specimen: blood, collected before dendritic cell vaccination. These receptors were taken from a human donor with glioblastoma.

This clone was seen a handful of times. The V and J genes are TRBV19 and TRBJ1-4, with D unresolved. Per germline, CDR1 LNHDA and CDR2 SQIVND (reference sequence). With 6 bases removed from V and 1 base from J, the gap between germline ends came to 12 bases. The CDR3 is 15 residues long. CDR3 sequence reads: CASRYRVGTNEKLFF. The DNA of the CDR3 is TGTGCCAGTAGGTACCGGGTCGGAACTAATGAAAAACTGTTTTTT.

The J gene is TRBJ2-7, the V gene TRBV6-5; TRBD1 agrees at 11 bases. V gave up 4 bases and J gave up 5 bases; unmatched junction bases: 7. CDR3 length: 15 amino acids. Germline-derived CDR1 and CDR2 are MNHEY and SVGAGI. The CDR3 reads CASSFSGTGGDEQYF. CDR3 nucleotide sequence: TGTGCCAGCAGTTTTTCCGGGACAGGGGGGGACGAGCAGTACTTC.

The chain recombines TRBV6-1 with TRBJ2-4; D remains unclear. CDR1 MNHNS and CDR2 SASEGT come from the germline V gene. V was cut by 1 base and J by 7 bases, with 14 bases left in between. The CDR3 runs 15 residues. The CDR3 nucleotides are TGTGCCAGCAGTGAAGGGAACGGGTGGGTCAACATTCAGTACTTC. Protein sequence: CASSEGNGWVNIQYF.

The chain employs TRBV30 and TRBJ2-7, with D perhaps matching TRBD2 (6 bases). CDR3 length: 16 amino acids. Looked up from germline, CDR1 is GTSNPN and CDR2 is SVGIG (reference sequence). Trimming left V 1 base short and J 2 bases short, with 18 bases between. The CDR3 protein is CAWSGPGRENAYEQYF. The CDR3 DNA is TGTGCCTGGAGTGGGCCGGGCCGGGAGAACGCCTACGAGCAGTACTTC.

The J gene is TRBJ2-5, the V gene TRBV19; TRBD2 agrees at 16 bases. J was trimmed by 5 bases and V by 3 bases; bases with no gene match: 9. The germline V gene encodes CDR1 LNHDA and CDR2 SQIVND (reference sequence). This CDR3 spans 18 amino acids. In DNA, the CDR3 is TGTGCCAGTAGTATGTGGGGACTAGCGGGGGGGCCAGGGGAGACCCAGTACTTC. It codes for CASSMWGLAGGPGETQYF. Filled out from reference TRBV19 and TRBJ2-5, the complete variable domain reads DGGITQSPKYLFRKEGQNVTLSCEQNLNHDAMYWYRQDPGQGLRLIYYSQIVNDFQKGDIAEGYSVSREKKESFPLTVTSAQKNPTAFYLCASSMWGLAGGPGETQYFGPGTRLLVL.

This chain uses TRBV18 with TRBJ1-2; 7 bases are shared with TRBD1. Germline CDR1 is KGHSH and CDR2 is LQKENI. There are 15 residues in the CDR3. The V segment lost 0 bases and the J segment 1 base; nucleotides outside the gene matches: 2. CDR3 sequence (DNA): TGTGCCAGCTCACCACCAACAGGGGTTAACTATGGCTACACCTTC. Amino acids: CASSPPTGVNYGYTF. The full variable domain, completed using reference TRBV18 and TRBJ1-2, is NAGVMQNPRHLVRRRGQEARLRCSPMKGHSHVYWYRQLPEEGLKFMVYLQKENIIDESGMPKERFSAEFPKEGPSILRIQQVVRGDSAAYFCASSPPTGVNYGYTFGSGTRLTVV.

This clone has only a few counts. The chain couples TRBV7-8 to TRBJ2-7; 9 positions match TRBD1. This CDR3 is 13 amino acids long. The V gene end was trimmed by 5 bases and the J gene end by 6 bases; junction bases not matched to a gene: 5. Germline V lookup: CDR1 SGHVS, CDR2 FQNEAQ. The CDR3 DNA reads TGTGCCAGCAGCCGGGACAGGGTCTCCGAGCAGTACTTC. It codes for CASSRDRVSEQYF. Using reference TRBV7-8 and TRBJ2-7 for the parts outside the CDR3, the full variable domain is GAGVSQSPRYKVAKRGQDVALRCDPISGHVSLFWYQQALGQGPEFLTYFQNEAQLDKSGLPSDRFFAERPEGSVSTLKIQRTQQEDSAVYLCASSRDRVSEQYFGPGTRLTVT.

V gene TRBV2 combines with J gene TRBJ2-1; 7 bases line up with TRBD2. Germline V gene sequence: CDR1 SNHLY, CDR2 FYNNEI. This CDR3 has 17 residues. V dropped 8 bases and J dropped 0; count of bases not matched to a gene: 13. The CDR3 region is CASGASGGTTSYNEQFF. The CDR3, as DNA: TGTGCCAGCGGGGCTAGCGGAGGGACTACCTCCTACAATGAGCAGTTCTTC.

This chain joins TRBV18 and TRBJ1-3, with 7 nucleotides matching TRBD1. Germline assignment: CDR1 KGHSH and CDR2 LQKENI. V shed 3 bases and J 0 bases; nucleotides not matched to a gene: 5. The CDR3 extends over 16 amino acids. CDR3 nucleotide sequence: TGTGCCAGCTCACCCGAAAGGGACAGCTCTGGAAACACCATATATTTT. This translates into CASSPERDSSGNTIYF. Based on the CDR3 plus reference TRBV18 and TRBJ1-3, the full variable domain is NAGVMQNPRHLVRRRGQEARLRCSPMKGHSHVYWYRQLPEEGLKFMVYLQKENIIDESGMPKERFSAEFPKEGPSILRIQQVVRGDSAAYFCASSPERDSSGNTIYFGEGSWLTVV.

V usage is TRBV7-9 and J usage is TRBJ1-5; 10 bases line up with TRBD1. CDR1 and CDR2 (germline): SEHNR, FQNEAQ (reference sequence). The junction had 13 bases not matched to a gene; V was cut back by 8 bases and J by 3 bases. The CDR3 runs to 17 residues. CDR3 nucleotides: TGTGCCAGCGGAGGGGACAGGGGAGAAGACCACAATCAGCCCCAGCATTTT. This gives the protein CASGGDRGEDHNQPQHF.

The table lists this clone with many counts. This chain links TRBV10-3 with TRBJ2-7; 8 positions match TRBD1. The CDR3 sequence is 15 residues long. The germline gives CDR1 ENHRY, CDR2 SYGVKD. V trimming: 0 bases; J trimming: 5 bases; junction bases outside the gene matches: 6. CDR3 residues: CAISESAGQGHEQYF. CDR3 in DNA: TGTGCCATCAGTGAGTCGGCCGGACAGGGCCACGAGCAGTACTTC.

This chain links TRBV11-3 with TRBJ2-3; maybe TRBD1 (6 bases). The CDR3 consists of 12 residues. The V end lost 7 bases, the J end lost 6 bases, and 11 bases lay between the germline ends. The germline CDR1 and CDR2 sequences are SGHNT and YENEEA. CDR3 residues: CASTPGEDTQYF. In DNA, the CDR3 is TGTGCCAGCACCCCAGGGGAGGATACGCAGTATTTT.

The V call is TRBV5-4, the J call TRBJ2-5, with 7 bases that match TRBD2. The CDR3 extends over 17 amino acids. J gave up 3 bases and V 2 bases, and 13 bases lay outside the gene matches. Germline values: CDR1 SGHNT, CDR2 YYREEE (reference sequence). The CDR3 is CASSLKGWGEGKETQYF. The DNA for the CDR3 is TGTGCCAGCAGCTTAAAAGGTTGGGGGGAGGGGAAAGAGACCCAGTACTTC.

CDR3: CASSLPSSWYEQYF. As DNA, the CDR3 is TGTGCCAGCAGCTTACCTAGCAGCTGGTACGAGCAGTACTTC. The chain links TRBV11-3 to TRBJ2-7, with a tentative D call TRBD2 (5 bases). V gave up 2 bases and J gave up 4 bases, with 12 bases separating them. CDR1 is SGHNT, CDR2 YENEEA, per germline. The CDR3 runs 14 residues.

This clone has just a few counts. The chain joins TRBV10-1 to TRBJ2-3; D uncertain. The CDR3 consists of 14 residues. The V gene lost 3 bases and the J gene lost 2 bases, with 9 bases spanning the gap. The germline V gene encodes CDR1 WNHNN and CDR2 SYGVQD (reference sequence). In nucleotides, the CDR3 is TGCGCCAGCAGTGATGAGATCGTCACAGATACGCAGTATTTT. Translating it yields CASSDEIVTDTQYF.

About this clone itself: Other DNA sequences in the sample encode the same CDR3. The genes are TRBV5-6 and TRBJ1-1, with a possible D match to TRBD1 (5 bases). V lost 4 bases to trimming and J lost 3 bases, with 13 bases between them. CDR3 length equals 14 residues. Germline CDR1 is SGHDT and CDR2 is YYEEEE. CDR3 bases: TGTGCCAGCAGCCCGGGGGTAGGGGACACTGAAGCTTTCTTT. This encodes CASSPGVGDTEAFF. Variable domain in full (rest from reference TRBV5-6 and TRBJ1-1): DAGVTQSPTHLIKTRGQQVTLRCSPKSGHDTVSWYQQALGQGPQFIFQYYEEEERQRGNFPDRFSGHQFPNYSSELNVNALLLGDSALYLCASSPGVGDTEAFFGQGTRLTVV.

In this sample, this clone turned up a few times. The chain joins TRBV19 to TRBJ1-6; D not certain. Trimming removed 0 bases from V and 7 bases from J, with 7 bases in between. This CDR3 spans 14 amino acids. CDR1 is LNHDA, CDR2 SQIVND, per germline (reference sequence). CDR3 sequence: CASSIEGGNSPLHF. The CDR3 bases are TGTGCCAGTAGTATAGAAGGCGGAAATTCACCCCTCCACTTT.

The chain links TRBV2 to TRBJ2-7; a weak D match, TRBD2 (5 bases). Germline CDR1 is SNHLY and CDR2 is FYNNEI. Trimming shortened V by 8 bases and J by 3 bases, and 17 bases separated the two germline ends. The CDR3 runs 14 residues. CDR3 sequence (DNA): TGTGCCAGCCTGCCCCTAGCCAGTTTCTACGAGCAGTACTTC. Translating gives CASLPLASFYEQYF.

V and J are TRBV4-1 and TRBJ2-5; D possibly corresponds to TRBD2 (6 bases). Germline CDR1 is MGHRA and CDR2 is YSYEKL. This CDR3 is 15 amino acids long. V was shortened by 4 bases and J by 2 bases, with 14 bases between the two germline ends. The CDR3 DNA follows: TGCGCCAGCAGCCCCGACCGGGACTTACAAGAGACCCAGTACTTC. Translating it yields CASSPDRDLQETQYF.

The V call is TRBV7-2, the J call TRBJ2-7; D might be TRBD2 (5 bases). The CDR3 runs to 14 residues. Per germline, CDR1 SGHTA and CDR2 FQGNSA. V lost 4 bases and J lost 0, with 10 bases in between. CDR3 sequence reads: CASSYGDSSYEQYF. The CDR3 DNA follows: TGTGCCAGCAGCTACGGGGATAGCTCCTACGAGCAGTACTTC.

This chain connects TRBV11-3 to TRBJ2-1, with D perhaps TRBD2 (6 bases). This CDR3 is built from 14 residues. Germline V CDR1 and CDR2: SGHNT, YENEEA. Trimming cost V 6 bases and J 6 bases, with 15 bases left between them. Here the CDR3 reads CASSRTGEINEQFF. The CDR3 DNA reads TGTGCCAGCAGTAGGACGGGGGAGATCAATGAGCAGTTCTTC.

The chain couples TRBV30 to TRBJ2-1; 12 bases line up with TRBD2. The CDR3 runs to 14 residues. From germline, CDR1 is GTSNPN and CDR2 SVGIG (reference sequence). J was trimmed by 6 bases and V by 8 bases; bases with no gene match: 8. CDR3 sequence: CAQNPSGGANEQFF. The CDR3 region has the DNA TGTGCCCAGAACCCTAGCGGGGGGGCCAATGAGCAGTTCTTC.

This clone has a handful of counts. The gene calls are TRBV6-6 and TRBJ1-6; D might be TRBD1 (6 bases). V was pared by 8 bases and J by 10 bases, with 15 bases between. There are 13 residues in the CDR3. Germline values: CDR1 MNHNY, CDR2 SVGAGI (reference sequence). The CDR3 sequence: CASVNREMSPLHF. As DNA, the CDR3 is TGTGCCAGCGTTAACAGGGAGATGTCACCCCTCCACTTT.

The chain combines TRBV4-2 with TRBJ1-1; TRBD1 matches 8 bases. Germline lookup yields CDR1 LGHNA and CDR2 YNFKEQ. V gave up 3 bases and J gave up 5 bases; unmatched junction bases: 8. The CDR3 is 15 residues long. The CDR3 nucleotides read TGTGCCAGCAGCCAGATCCAGGGGGCGCGGACTGAAGCTTTCTTT. Protein product: CASSQIQGARTEAFF.

The rearrangement uses TRBV14 and TRBJ1-2; the D gene is possibly TRBD1 (5 bases). Deletions cut 0 bases from V and 7 bases from J, with 18 bases between. Per the germline V gene, CDR1 is SGHDN and CDR2 is FVKESK. The CDR3 is made up of 16 amino acids. The CDR3, as DNA: TGTGCCAGCAGCCAAGATTGGACGGGACTTGTTGGTGGCTACACCTTC. Its translation is CASSQDWTGLVGGYTF.

The chain carries TRBV7-2 and TRBJ1-1; 7 bases match TRBD1. The ends lost 6 bases at V and 7 bases at J; junction bases unmatched: 8. The CDR3 totals 13 residues. In germline, CDR1 is SGHTA, CDR2 FQGNSA. The CDR3 nucleotides are TGTGCCAGCAGTTCCCGGACAGGCTATGAAGCTTTCTTT. It encodes CASSSRTGYEAFF.